This T cell receptor (beta chain) came from a study of T cell changes during pregnancy in multiple sclerosis. This CDR3 spans 13 amino acids. After removal of 6 bases from V and 5 bases from J, the junction contained 1 base not matched to a gene. Germline assignment: CDR1 MNHNS and CDR2 SASEGT. Data came from immunoSEQ multiplex PCR; TCRdb stores just in-frame clones and leaves some out. The sample holds approximately 130,000 clones, 96% seen once. This chain links TRBV6-1 with TRBJ2-4; TRBD1 matches 10 bases. The origin of this receptor is a female donor with multiple sclerosis, enrolled in a pregnancy study. Sequencing was performed on peripheral blood, taken after pregnancy. This CDR3 is CASSGQGENIQYF. CDR3 nucleotides: TGTGCCAGCAGCGGACAGGGGGAAAACATTCAGTACTTC.